This T cell receptor (beta chain) is from a study of blood T cell repertoires in COVID-19. Across the whole study: Specimens from acute and convalescent COVID-19 originated in the United States, Italy and Spain.

The study drew participants aged roughly 18 to 89 years from fewer than 30 US areas. Either two negative PCRs, clearance, or symptom resolution qualified Cohort 3 donors as recovered. CDR3 length: 15 amino acids. Germline CDR1 reads SGHVS; CDR2 reads FQNEAQ. The ends lost 2 bases at V and 6 bases at J; junction bases unmatched: 3. Method: immunoSEQ multiplex PCR; TCRdb's copy keeps in-frame clones and lacks some. Here the sample spans 490,000 or so clones, less than 90% being singletons. The TCR sequence derives from a woman aged 55-75 years who had recovered from COVID-19. Sequenced: PBMCs or T cells enriched from blood (not recorded which). V gene TRBV7-8 combines with J gene TRBJ1-5, with 11 bases matching TRBD1. CDR3 DNA sequence: TGTGCCAGCAGCTTACTCGGGACAGGGGGTCAGCCCCAGCATTTT. Protein: CASSLLGTGGQPQHF.